This T cell receptor beta chain was recorded in a study of blood T cell repertoires in COVID-19. Authors' data handling: Amplified reference gene primers provided the basis for estimating nucleated cell counts. The protocol was immunoSEQ multiplex PCR, while the TCRdb copy is restricted to in-frame clones and leaves out a portion. The V and J calls and clone size are taken from that table; D and trimming were inferred from the DNA. In the table there are around 270,000 clones, 80% to 90% of which are singletons. The length of the CDR3 is 13 residues. Germline CDR1 reads SGHRS; CDR2 reads YFSETQ. Losses at the gene ends were 4 bases for V and 8 bases for J; bases not matched to a gene: 8.

The rearrangement joins TRBV5-1 to TRBJ1-2, with 7 bases fitting TRBD1. Sample: PBMCs or T cells enriched from blood (not recorded which). This receptor was identified in a woman aged 25 to 45 who had recovered from COVID-19. The CDR3 DNA reads TGCGCCAGCAGCCCAACAGGGGCTGGGGGCTACACCTTC. This encodes CASSPTGAGGYTF.